Shown below are 22 T cell receptor beta chains from a single sample sequenced in a study of long-term antiretroviral therapy in people with HIV. Survey-level immunoSEQ v3.0 assays were run. The protocol was immunoSEQ multiplex PCR, while the TCRdb copy is restricted to in-frame clones and leaves out a portion. The sample lists 20,000 to 25,000 clones, roughly 76% occurring once. The sequencing here drew on unsorted PBMCs, taken 1.1 years before starting antiretroviral therapy. These receptors were collected from a woman in her thirties or forties with HIV.

The chain carries TRBV25-1 and TRBJ2-2; TRBD2 matches 9 bases. The junction had 4 bases not matched to a gene; V was cut back by 2 bases and J by 0 bases. Germline V gene data show CDR1 as MGHDK and CDR2 as SYGVNS. The CDR3 runs 17 residues. The CDR3 region is CASSETWTSANTGELFF. The CDR3 coding sequence is TGTGCCAGCAGTGAAACATGGACTAGCGCGAACACCGGGGAGCTGTTTTTT.

The rearrangement links TRBV18 to TRBJ2-1; D uncertain. The CDR3 covers 12 residues. CDR1 is KGHSH, CDR2 LQKENI, per germline. V lost 6 bases to trimming and J lost 7 bases, with 10 bases between them. The CDR3 DNA sequence: TGTGCCAGCTCTCCCTCCTTTAATGAGCAGTTCTTC. It specifies CASSPSFNEQFF.

The gene calls are TRBV7-2 and TRBJ2-2, with 12 bases that match TRBD2. V lost 2 bases and J lost 6; bases outside the gene matches: 7. This CDR3 is 17 amino acids long. The germline V gene encodes CDR1 SGHTA and CDR2 FQGNSA. The DNA of the CDR3 is TGTGCCAGCAGCTTACCTGGACTAGCGGGAAGGGCCGGGGAGCTGTTTTTT. This gives the protein CASSLPGLAGRAGELFF.

The CDR3 is CASSPQGDSTDTQYF. The CDR3 DNA follows: TGTGCCAGCAGCCCACAGGGGGATAGCACAGATACGCAGTATTTT. The V and J genes are TRBV7-9 and TRBJ2-3; 8 bases line up with TRBD1. V shed 5 bases, J shed 0 bases, and the junction held 4 bases outside the gene matches. CDR1 SEHNR and CDR2 FQNEAQ come from the germline V gene (reference sequence). This CDR3 is 15 amino acids long. Full variable domain (remainder filled in from reference TRBV7-9 and TRBJ2-3): DTGVSQNPRHKITKRGQNVTFRCDPISEHNRLYWYRQTLGQGPEFLTYFQNEAQLEKSRLLSDRFSAERPKGSFSTLEIQRTEQGDSAMYLCASSPQGDSTDTQYFGPGTRLTVL.

This clone was detected a few times. This rearrangement joins TRBV7-2 to TRBJ2-1; TRBD2 aligns across 10 bases. This CDR3 spans 17 amino acids. The V and J ends lost 1 base and 4 bases, in that order; junction bases with no gene match: 7. CDR1 SGHTA and CDR2 FQGNSA come from the germline V gene. The CDR3 region has the DNA TGTGCCAGCAGCTTAGTAGCGGGAGGATATCCATACAATGAGCAGTTCTTC. Protein product: CASSLVAGGYPYNEQFF. Complete variable domain (other parts from reference TRBV7-2 and TRBJ2-1): GAGVSQSPSNKVTEKGKDVELRCDPISGHTALYWYRQSLGQGLEFLIYFQGNSAPDKSGLPSDRFSAERTGGSVSTLTIQRTQQEDSAVYLCASSLVAGGYPYNEQFFGPGTRLTVL.

This chain links TRBV11-3 with TRBJ2-1; 13 bases align to TRBD2. Per germline, CDR1 SGHNT and CDR2 YENEEA. V dropped 4 bases and J dropped 6; count of bases not matched to a gene: 3. The CDR3 is 15 amino acids. The chain's CDR3 is CASSWRLAGGNEQFF. DNA of the CDR3: TGTGCCAGCAGCTGGAGACTAGCGGGGGGCAATGAGCAGTTCTTC.

This rearrangement joins TRBV5-4 to TRBJ2-5; D is perhaps TRBD2 (6 bases). Trimming removed 3 bases from V and 2 bases from J, with 11 bases in between. Looked up from germline, CDR1 is SGHNT and CDR2 is YYREEE (reference sequence). The CDR3 runs 14 residues. The CDR3 protein is CASSSRDSQETQYF. As DNA, the CDR3 is TGTGCCAGCAGCTCCCGGGACTCGCAAGAGACCCAGTACTTC.

The sample holds a few counts of this clone. J is TRBJ2-7 and V is TRBV28; no clear D. CDR1 and CDR2 from the germline V gene are MDHEN and SYDVKM. V lost 2 bases and J 3 bases, leaving 5 bases between the germline ends. The CDR3 extends over 12 amino acids. The CDR3 DNA is TGTGCCAGCAGTTTAGATGACTACGAGCAGTACTTC. It yields the protein CASSLDDYEQYF.

This rearrangement joins TRBV5-1 to TRBJ2-7, with a possible D match to TRBD1 (6 bases). The V gene's germline CDR1 is SGHRS and CDR2 YFSETQ. Trimming removed 10 bases at V and 0 bases at J, with 17 bases between. The CDR3 has 14 residues. The CDR3 is CASSRDNLSYEQYF. CDR3 coding DNA: TGCGCCTCCTCCCGGGACAACCTCTCCTACGAGCAGTACTTC.

This CDR3 is CSPWTEVNEQFF. As DNA, the CDR3 is TGCAGCCCATGGACGGAGGTGAATGAGCAGTTCTTC. V usage is TRBV29-1 and J usage is TRBJ2-1; TRBD2 is a possible D gene (5 bases). The ends were cut back, 8 bases at V and 7 bases at J, with 15 bases in the middle. The CDR3 runs 12 residues. CDR1 and CDR2 from the germline V gene are SQVTM and ANQGSEA.

This clone was counted only a few times. V and J are TRBV19 and TRBJ1-1; D unresolved. This CDR3 spans 13 amino acids. V lost 3 bases and J 1 base, leaving 6 bases between the germline ends. Germline values: CDR1 LNHDA, CDR2 SQIVND (reference sequence). The CDR3 reads CASSITQNTEAFF. The CDR3 nucleotides read TGTGCCAGTAGTATTACTCAGAACACTGAAGCTTTCTTT.

The gene calls are TRBV10-2 and TRBJ2-3, with a possible D match to TRBD1 (6 bases). V shed 8 bases and J shed 6 bases, with 18 bases lying between them. Germline V gives CDR1 WSHSY, CDR2 SAAADI. The CDR3 sequence is 14 residues long. CDR3 residues: CASQGLAVWDTQYF. CDR3 DNA sequence: TGCGCCAGCCAGGGGCTTGCGGTATGGGATACGCAGTATTTT.

V is TRBV5-6 and J is TRBJ1-3; D uncertain. CDR3 size: 14 residues. V was clipped by 2 bases and J by 3 bases, with 9 bases between them. Germline V CDR1 and CDR2: SGHDT, YYEEEE. The CDR3 region has the DNA TGTGCCAGCAGCTTAGGTAGCCATGGAAACACCATATATTTT. Its protein is CASSLGSHGNTIYF.

In its sample, this clone was seen once. The chain employs TRBV5-8 and TRBJ2-5; D remains unclear. Trimming pared 0 bases from V and 0 bases from J, leaving 6 bases between. Germline V gene sequence: CDR1 SGHTS, CDR2 YDEGEE. The CDR3 has 14 amino acids. CDR3 amino acids: CASSLGQHQETQYF. The DNA of the CDR3 is TGTGCCAGCAGCTTGGGGCAGCACCAAGAGACCCAGTACTTC.

The chain combines TRBV5-4 with TRBJ2-1; a possible D gene is TRBD2 (6 bases). Germline V gives CDR1 SGHNT, CDR2 YYREEE (reference sequence). V was clipped by 4 bases and J by 0 bases, with 14 bases between them. The CDR3 length is 16 residues. The CDR3 is CASSRGSTFSYNEQFF. The CDR3 DNA reads as TGTGCCAGCAGCCGGGGGAGTACCTTCTCCTACAATGAGCAGTTCTTC.

The chain couples TRBV5-1 to TRBJ2-7, with D maybe TRBD1 (6 bases). V lost 4 bases to trimming and J lost 0 bases, with 17 bases between them. CDR1 and CDR2 from the germline V gene are SGHRS and YFSETQ. The CDR3 spans 16 residues. The CDR3 loop is CASSTLQGSASYEQYF. The CDR3, as DNA: TGCGCCAGCAGCACCCTTCAGGGGTCGGCCTCCTACGAGCAGTACTTC.

The chain is built from TRBV5-1 and TRBJ2-7, with TRBD2 matching over 7 bases. The CDR3 totals 15 residues. Trimming cost V 2 bases and J 1 base; bases outside gene matches: 6. CDR1 is SGHRS and CDR2 is YFSETQ in the germline V gene. CDR3 nucleotide sequence: TGCGCCAGCAGCTTTGGGGGAGGGCCTTCCTACGAGCAGTACTTC. Translated, it gives CASSFGGGPSYEQYF.

The J gene is TRBJ2-7, the V gene TRBV14, with D uncertain. From germline, CDR1 is SGHDN and CDR2 FVKESK. Trimming removed 6 bases at V and 3 bases at J, with 12 bases between. The CDR3 totals 13 residues. The CDR3 DNA reads TGTGCCAGCAGTCCAAGTCCTGTCTACGAGCAGTACTTC. Encoded protein: CASSPSPVYEQYF.

The chain recombines TRBV6-6 with TRBJ1-1; D not resolved. Germline V gene data show CDR1 as MNHNY and CDR2 as SVGAGI (reference sequence). V lost 7 bases to trimming and J lost 1 base, with 13 bases between them. This CDR3 comprises 14 residues. CDR3 sequence reads: CASITPSRNTEAFF. Written as DNA, the CDR3 is TGTGCCAGCATCACCCCGAGCAGGAACACTGAAGCTTTCTTT.

The gene calls are TRBV30 and TRBJ1-5; D ambiguous. Germline assignment: CDR1 GTSNPN and CDR2 SVGIG (reference sequence). The ends were cut back, 1 base at V and 0 bases at J, with 7 bases in the middle. CDR3 length: 14 amino acids. The CDR3 region is CAWSGRGSNQPQHF. The CDR3 DNA follows: TGTGCCTGGAGTGGTCGGGGTAGCAATCAGCCCCAGCATTTT.

The chain carries TRBV9 and TRBJ2-7, with TRBD1 as a possible D gene (5 bases). Deletions cut 4 bases from V and 1 base from J, with 12 bases between. The CDR3 runs 14 residues. Germline CDR1 is SGDLS and CDR2 is YYNGEE. The CDR3 sequence is CASSLGADSYEQYF. The CDR3 coding sequence is TGTGCCAGCAGCCTAGGGGCGGATTCCTACGAGCAGTACTTC.

The rearrangement joins TRBV5-6 to TRBJ1-2; perhaps TRBD1 as D (5 bases). The ends were cut back, 3 bases at V and 3 bases at J, with 12 bases in the middle. Germline CDR1 reads SGHDT; CDR2 reads YYEEEE. The CDR3 sequence is 14 residues long. The CDR3 region has the DNA TGTGCCAGCAGCTGGAGGGACGGCCACTATGGCTACACCTTC. Translation: CASSWRDGHYGYTF.